The present T cell receptor beta chain was sequenced within a study of shared clonotypes between healthy human individuals. This CDR3 contains 15 residues. J was trimmed by 1 base and V by 5 bases; bases with no gene match: 6. From germline, CDR1 is MGHDK and CDR2 SYGVNS. As to this clone: Other DNA sequences in the sample encode the same CDR3.

For each subset, genomic DNA was distributed in equal portions over several immunoSEQ plates. The method was immunoSEQ multiplex PCR; TCRdb's version includes in-frame clones alone and lacks a portion of them. The sample has about 1.1 million clones; roughly 80% are singletons. The origin of this receptor is a man younger than 35 in good health. Some clones in this sample may be carry-over from other donors' samples. Sequenced material: memory CD4+ T cells from PBMCs. Specified subset: CD45RA-negative fraction. The rearrangement links TRBV25-1 to TRBJ2-3; 7 nucleotides line up with TRBD2. CDR3 DNA sequence: TGTGCCAGCAGTTCTAGACTAGCAGGCACAGATACGCAGTATTTT. It specifies CASSSRLAGTDTQYF.